This note documents a single T cell receptor beta chain sequence. Its antigen remains unidentified. With a much larger clone just one base away, this may be a read error. The trim is 5 bases for V and 2 bases for J, with a gap of 10 bases between the germline ends. The CDR3 has 14 amino acids, counting the end cysteine and phenylalanine. The entry retains the CDR3 DNA only, 42 bases that are in frame from base 1. Per the germline V gene (reference sequence), LNHNV is the CDR1 and YYDKDF is the CDR2. The data stem from a study of glioma-infiltrating T cells (dated by TCRdb to 2016 to 2017). Regarding the research as a whole: Low-grade gliomas were WHO grade II oligodendrogliomas or astrocytomas, and glioblastomas were WHO grade IV tumors sampled at initial rather than recurrent diagnosis. The sequencing target for blood libraries was about 4- to 11-fold coverage of roughly 980,000 peripheral T cells. Before surgery, glioma patients were given dexamethasone for six or fewer days. Three low-grade glioma patients, about eight primary glioblastoma patients and three non-glioma patients contributing non-neoplastic brain tissue were included in the paired cohort. TCR alpha- and beta-chain repertoires were sequenced from glioma tissue, non-neoplastic brain tissue and matched peripheral blood mononuclear cells. To gauge divergence between tissue and blood T-cell populations, every tissue-infiltrating repertoire was compared against the peripheral blood repertoire from the same patient.

Immediately after resection, surgical brain or tumor specimens were cryofrozen in liquid nitrogen, with peripheral blood cells collected concurrently. TCR alpha and beta CDR3 regions were amplified with the iRepertoire nested amplicon-rescue multiplex PCR (arm-PCR) platform from RNA. The input for one-step reverse transcription and amplification was roughly 85-400 ng of either tissue mRNA or PBMC total RNA. After bead purification, a secondary multiplex PCR added Illumina adapters, and libraries were gel-purified between 200 and 400 bp. Internal 6-nucleotide barcodes were carried by the libraries and were used for demultiplexing. Libraries were sequenced on an Illumina MiSeq with 2x220 or 2x250 nucleotide paired-end reads. The original methods were these. Paired reads were merged with FLASH 1.2.11 and aligned to the GRCh37 human genome with BWA-MEM before extracting TRA and TRB reads. For V and J assignment, an IMGT-derived reference of cassette sequences and CDR3 motifs that included pseudogenes was used. Reads were translated in three frames, and productive CDR3s were defined by a C…FGXG motif without stop codons. Clonotypes were defined as unique combinations of V-J cassette pair and CDR3 amino acid sequence. Reads were filtered by Hamming distance, thresholded by each sample's sequence error rate in mapped regions. The public sequencing data were trimmed at Q25 with fastp and processed into clonotypes with MiXCR by TCRdb, which kept only in-frame beta chains. Every entry covers one CDR3 protein and lists the most common genes and DNA from its rows. TCRdb, rather than the study authors, made the V and J calls. Recorded for this sample are more than 300,000 distinct CDR3 sequences; roughly two fifths of them occurred a single time. Around 12% of the sample lies in the top ten.

What the authors observed across the whole study: Group comparisons rested on small numbers: three non-neoplastic, three low-grade glioma and 7 or 8 glioblastoma patients. VJ-independent divergence between tissue and blood was found to be below expectation in non-neoplastic patients but above expectation in all gliomas, particularly low-grade gliomas. Patients with low tissue-blood divergence were marked by a signature set of shared blood CDR3 motifs, and this signature set was depleted in highly divergent patients. Very few CDR3 sequences were shared between tissue and blood, attributed to high CDR3 diversity and limited sampling.

The rearranged chain carries TRBV15 and TRBJ1-5; there is no confident call for the D gene. Source material: glioma tissue, nonneoplastic brain tissue, or PBMCs (not recorded which). This receptor was identified in a human donor with low-grade glioma or glioblastoma, undergoing nonglioma brain surgery, or in good health (not recorded which). The nucleotide sequence is given as TGTGCCACCAGCTCCACGTATGGCAATCAGCCCCAGCATTTT. Its translation is CATSSTYGNQPQHF.